The T cell receptor (beta chain) under discussion was sequenced for a study of cytomegalovirus exposure and HLA in healthy donors. On this clone itself: Its matching antigen is unknown.

V shed 1 base and J shed 0 bases, with 9 bases lying between them. Germline V lookup: CDR1 MNHNY, CDR2 SVGAGI (reference sequence). There are 15 residues in the CDR3. The PCR had 60 Vbeta and 13 Jbeta primers. Clones were sequenced by immunoSEQ multiplex PCR, and TCRdb holds only the in-frame ones, with some missing. The data show roughly 180,000 clones, about three quarters seen once. Everyone who donated was a healthy bone marrow donor. Points from the study as a whole: Several of the most significant clusters were apparently associated with common viral pathogens in a later analysis. Upon later analysis, TCR association rates were observed to vary by HLA locus, being highest for DRB1 and lowest for HLA-C.

The sequencing input was PBMCs. This sequence was found in a man aged 18 to 30 in good health and CMV-seronegative. V and J are TRBV6-6 and TRBJ1-2; a weak D match, TRBD1 (5 bases). CDR3 protein: CASSYYRTPNYGYTF. The DNA for the CDR3 is TGTGCCAGCAGTTACTACAGGACACCTAACTATGGCTACACCTTC.